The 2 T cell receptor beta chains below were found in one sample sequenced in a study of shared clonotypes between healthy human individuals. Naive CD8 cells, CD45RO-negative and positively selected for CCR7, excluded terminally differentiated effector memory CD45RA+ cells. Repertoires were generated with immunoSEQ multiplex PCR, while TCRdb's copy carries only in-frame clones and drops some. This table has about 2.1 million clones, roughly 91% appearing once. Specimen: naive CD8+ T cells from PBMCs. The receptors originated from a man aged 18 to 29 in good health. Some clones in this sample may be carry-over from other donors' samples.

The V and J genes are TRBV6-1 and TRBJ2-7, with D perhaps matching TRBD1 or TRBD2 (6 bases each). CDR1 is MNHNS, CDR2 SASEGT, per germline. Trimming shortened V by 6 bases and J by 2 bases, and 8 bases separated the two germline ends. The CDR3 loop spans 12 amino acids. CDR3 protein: CASRGGTYEQYF. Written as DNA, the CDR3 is TGTGCCAGCAGAGGGGGGACCTACGAGCAGTACTTC.

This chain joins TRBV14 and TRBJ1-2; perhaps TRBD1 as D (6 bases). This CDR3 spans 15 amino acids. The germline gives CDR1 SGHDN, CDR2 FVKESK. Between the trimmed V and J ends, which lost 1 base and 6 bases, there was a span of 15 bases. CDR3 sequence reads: CASSQGKRGAHGYTF. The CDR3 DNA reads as TGTGCCAGCAGCCAAGGGAAGAGGGGGGCGCATGGCTACACCTTC.